This TCR beta chain was identified in a study of CD8+CD57+ T cells in acquired aplastic anemia. Template material for TCR beta VDJ and CDR3 profiling consisted of genomic DNA. TCRdb independently ran MiXCR on the reads; one entry per CDR3 protein. The sample gives around 250,000 distinct CDR3 sequences, roughly half of which show up once; 6.5% to 10% is in the top ten. V was shortened by 5 bases and J by 2 bases, with 7 bases between the two germline ends. This CDR3 contains 13 residues. Germline V lookup: CDR1 SGHVS, CDR2 FQNEAQ. Specimen: sorted CD4+, CD8+, or CD8+CD57+ T cells (not recorded which) from PBMCs. This chain links TRBV7-8 with TRBJ2-1, with D uncertain. This TCR was recovered from a human donor with severe aplastic anemia or a healthy control (not recorded which). The CDR3 sequence: CASSRPTYNEQFF. CDR3 coding DNA: TGTGCCAGCAGCCGCCCAACCTACAATGAGCAGTTCTTC.